This is a list of T cell receptor beta chains from one sample in a study of immune characterization of retroperitoneal liposarcoma. Each CDR3 protein gets one entry after TCRdb re-called the PCR reads with MiXCR. The sample lists around 2,600 distinct CDR3 sequences, roughly 25% occurring once. Material for sequencing was tumor tissue. The origin of the receptors is a male donor with retroperitoneal liposarcoma. CDR3s include the opening cysteine and the closing phenylalanine or tryptophan. The order of the fields is clone size, J gene, D gene, V gene, CDR3 protein, CDR3 DNA. A D gene is named only where the DNA matches it firmly. Clone size, where shown, is once, few, many, or a class for clones that have expanded.

abundance: .; j_gene: TRBJ2-5; d_gene: TRBD1; v_gene: TRBV25-1; CDR3aa: CASSEGQGTSSYNEQYF; CDR3nt: TGTGCCAGCAGTGAAGGACAGGGGACGAGCTCCTACAATGAGCAGTACTTC
abundance: medium-sized; j_gene: TRBJ1-1; d_gene: TRBD1; v_gene: TRBV6-1; CDR3aa: CASSPGGTGAKAFF; CDR3nt: TGTGCCAGCAGTCCGGGGGGGACAGGGGCAAAAGCTTTCTTT
abundance: many; j_gene: TRBJ2-4; d_gene: .; v_gene: TRBV12-3/TRBV12-4; CDR3aa: CASSLGSQEANEQYF; CDR3nt: TGTGCCAGCAGTTTAGGCAGTCAAGAAGCTAATGAGCAGTACTTC
abundance: many; j_gene: TRBJ2-6; d_gene: .; v_gene: TRBV6-1; CDR3aa: CASSFKPGANVLTF; CDR3nt: TGTGCCAGCAGTTTCAAACCTGGGGCCAACGTCCTGACTTTC
abundance: .; j_gene: TRBJ2-3; d_gene: .; v_gene: TRBV12-3/TRBV12-4; CDR3aa: CASSLQDTQYF; CDR3nt: TGTGCCAGCAGTTTACAAGATACGCAGTATTTT
abundance: medium-sized; j_gene: TRBJ2-7; d_gene: TRBD2; v_gene: TRBV6-1; CDR3aa: CASSEVQSPSGGRTYNEQYF; CDR3nt: TGTGCCAGCAGTGAAGTTCAAAGCCCTAGCGGGGGACGTACCTACAATGAGCAGTACTTC
abundance: .; j_gene: TRBJ2-1; d_gene: .; v_gene: TRBV7-4; CDR3aa: CASRPSPQTQFF; CDR3nt: TGTGCCAGCAGGCCATCCCCCCAGACCCAGTTCTTC
abundance: medium-sized; j_gene: TRBJ2-7; d_gene: .; v_gene: TRBV6-1; CDR3aa: CASSDQPIGYEQYF; CDR3nt: TGTGCCAGCAGTGACCAGCCGATTGGTTACGAGCAGTACTTC
abundance: medium-sized; j_gene: TRBJ2-1; d_gene: .; v_gene: TRBV6-1; CDR3aa: CASSEALGAYNEQFF; CDR3nt: TGTGCCAGCAGTGAAGCCCTAGGGGCCTACAATGAGCAGTTCTTC
abundance: few; j_gene: TRBJ2-2; d_gene: TRBD2; v_gene: TRBV10-2; CDR3aa: CASSELGLAGANTGELFF; CDR3nt: TGCGCCAGCAGTGAGCTCGGACTAGCGGGAGCGAACACCGGGGAGCTGTTTTTT
abundance: medium-sized; j_gene: TRBJ2-1; d_gene: TRBD2; v_gene: TRBV6-1; CDR3aa: CASSGLTSGNYEQFF; CDR3nt: TGTGCCAGCAGTGGGCTGACTAGCGGGAACTACGAGCAGTTCTTC
abundance: .; j_gene: TRBJ1-3; d_gene: .; v_gene: TRBV10-3; CDR3aa: CAIRSTTGTIYF; CDR3nt: TGTGCCATCAGGTCCACGACGGGCACCATATATTTT
abundance: few; j_gene: TRBJ2-1; d_gene: .; v_gene: TRBV27; CDR3aa: CASSFLGENNEQFF; CDR3nt: TGTGCCAGCAGTTTTTTGGGAGAGAACAATGAGCAGTTCTTC
abundance: medium-sized; j_gene: TRBJ2-1; d_gene: TRBD1; v_gene: TRBV6-1; CDR3aa: CASTKTGQQETQFF; CDR3nt: TGTGCCAGCACTAAGACGGGACAGCAAGAGACCCAGTTCTTC
abundance: few; j_gene: TRBJ2-1; d_gene: TRBD1; v_gene: TRBV6-1; CDR3aa: CASSEYRDRPNEQFF; CDR3nt: TGTGCCAGCAGTGAGTACCGGGACAGACCTAATGAGCAGTTCTTC
abundance: large; j_gene: TRBJ2-5; d_gene: TRBD1; v_gene: TRBV6-1; CDR3aa: CASSEAQTGGQETQYF; CDR3nt: TGTGCCAGCAGTGAAGCCCAGACAGGGGGCCAAGAGACCCAGTACTTC
abundance: medium-sized; j_gene: TRBJ2-4; d_gene: .; v_gene: TRBV27; CDR3aa: CATSSGSKNIQYF; CDR3nt: TGTGCCACCTCATCAGGGAGTAAAAACATTCAGTACTTC
abundance: many; j_gene: TRBJ1-1; d_gene: TRBD1; v_gene: TRBV6-5; CDR3aa: CASSYGQGKEAFF; CDR3nt: TGTGCCAGCAGTTACGGACAGGGGAAGGAAGCTTTCTTT
abundance: few; j_gene: TRBJ1-1; d_gene: TRBD1; v_gene: TRBV6-2/TRBV6-3; CDR3aa: CASSPDRGLTEAFF; CDR3nt: TGTGCCAGCAGTCCCGACAGGGGGCTCACTGAAGCTTTCTTT
abundance: medium-sized; j_gene: TRBJ2-1; d_gene: .; v_gene: TRBV25-1; CDR3aa: CASSSGTSLNNEQFF; CDR3nt: TGTGCCAGCAGTTCCGGGACTTCCCTAAACAATGAGCAGTTCTTC
abundance: many; j_gene: TRBJ2-3; d_gene: TRBD1; v_gene: TRBV6-6; CDR3aa: CASSDRTGVTDTQYF; CDR3nt: TGTGCCAGCAGTGATAGGACAGGGGTCACAGATACGCAGTATTTT
abundance: .; j_gene: TRBJ2-3; d_gene: .; v_gene: TRBV6-5; CDR3aa: CASSYSGLRGTDTQYF; CDR3nt: TGTGCCAGCAGTTACTCGGGACTGAGGGGCACAGATACGCAGTATTTT
abundance: medium-sized; j_gene: TRBJ2-7; d_gene: .; v_gene: TRBV6-1; CDR3aa: CASSEYGTNYEQYF; CDR3nt: TGTGCCAGCAGTGAATATGGGACAAACTACGAGCAGTACTTC
abundance: many; j_gene: TRBJ1-6; d_gene: .; v_gene: TRBV6-1; CDR3aa: CASIEGGGGSPLHF; CDR3nt: TGTGCCAGCATTGAGGGCGGGGGCGGATCACCCCTCCACTTT
abundance: .; j_gene: TRBJ2-7; d_gene: TRBD2; v_gene: TRBV6-1; CDR3aa: CASSYTQRGYEQYF; CDR3nt: TGTGCCAGCAGTTATACCCAGCGGGGGTACGAGCAGTACTTC
abundance: .; j_gene: TRBJ2-7; d_gene: TRBD2; v_gene: TRBV6-1; CDR3aa: CASSEERDSYNEQYF; CDR3nt: TGTGCCAGCAGTGAAGAGCGGGATTCCTACAATGAGCAGTACTTC
abundance: medium-sized; j_gene: TRBJ2-7; d_gene: .; v_gene: TRBV27; CDR3aa: CASMVSRGGLNEQYF; CDR3nt: TGTGCCAGCATGGTCTCCAGGGGTGGTCTCAATGAGCAGTACTTC
abundance: medium-sized; j_gene: TRBJ2-1; d_gene: TRBD2; v_gene: TRBV11-2; CDR3aa: CASSFPGFGREGQNEQFF; CDR3nt: TGTGCCAGCAGCTTTCCAGGTTTCGGGAGGGAAGGTCAGAATGAGCAGTTCTTC
abundance: medium-sized; j_gene: TRBJ2-1; d_gene: TRBD2; v_gene: TRBV12-3/TRBV12-4; CDR3aa: CASSYGTSGSGEQFF; CDR3nt: TGTGCCAGCAGTTACGGGACTAGCGGGAGTGGTGAGCAGTTCTTC
abundance: .; j_gene: TRBJ2-1; d_gene: TRBD2; v_gene: TRBV12-5; CDR3aa: CASKAQAGGFRQFF; CDR3nt: TGTGCTAGTAAGGCTCAAGCGGGAGGGTTTAGGCAGTTCTTC
abundance: few; j_gene: TRBJ2-7; d_gene: .; v_gene: TRBV12-3/TRBV12-4; CDR3aa: CASSFLVNNEQYF; CDR3nt: TGTGCCAGCAGTTTTCTAGTCAATAACGAGCAGTACTTC
abundance: .; j_gene: TRBJ2-1; d_gene: TRBD2; v_gene: TRBV7-3; CDR3aa: CASSSPGLAINEQFF; CDR3nt: TGTGCCAGCAGTTCACCGGGACTAGCGATCAATGAGCAGTTCTTC
abundance: many; j_gene: TRBJ2-1; d_gene: .; v_gene: TRBV6-1; CDR3aa: CASSRGTVNGEQFF; CDR3nt: TGTGCCAGCAGTCGCGGGACAGTTAATGGTGAGCAGTTCTTC
abundance: .; j_gene: TRBJ2-1; d_gene: .; v_gene: TRBV6-6; CDR3aa: CASSYADFRWNEQFF; CDR3nt: TGTGCCAGCAGTTACGCCGACTTCCGGTGGAACGAGCAGTTCTTC
abundance: medium-sized; j_gene: TRBJ2-3; d_gene: .; v_gene: TRBV12-3/TRBV12-4; CDR3aa: CASRKRGSTDTQYF; CDR3nt: TGTGCCAGCAGAAAGAGGGGAAGCACAGATACGCAGTATTTT
abundance: many; j_gene: TRBJ2-1; d_gene: TRBD2; v_gene: TRBV7-3; CDR3aa: CASSPIGLAGGNEQFF; CDR3nt: TGTGCCAGCAGCCCAATTGGACTAGCGGGTGGCAATGAGCAGTTCTTC
abundance: medium-sized; j_gene: TRBJ2-3; d_gene: TRBD2; v_gene: TRBV7-2; CDR3aa: CASSLGGLAGGASTDTQYF; CDR3nt: TGTGCCAGCAGCTTAGGTGGACTAGCGGGAGGCGCTAGCACAGATACGCAGTATTTT
abundance: medium-sized; j_gene: TRBJ2-7; d_gene: .; v_gene: TRBV11-2; CDR3aa: CASSFGENNEQYF; CDR3nt: TGTGCCAGCAGCTTTGGCGAAAACAATGAGCAGTACTTC
abundance: many; j_gene: TRBJ2-1; d_gene: TRBD1; v_gene: TRBV6-1; CDR3aa: CASSIQPPGQTNTEAFF; CDR3nt: TGTGCCAGCAGTATTCAACCCCCGGGACAGACGAACACTGAAGCTTTCTTC
abundance: large; j_gene: TRBJ2-7; d_gene: TRBD2; v_gene: TRBV6-1; CDR3aa: CASSDPGLAGTYSYNEQYF; CDR3nt: TGTGCCAGCAGTGACCCGGGACTAGCGGGGACTTACTCCTACAATGAGCAGTACTTC
abundance: once; j_gene: TRBJ2-1; d_gene: .; v_gene: TRBV27; CDR3aa: CASSWGSSYNEQFF; CDR3nt: TGTGCCAGCAGTTGGGGCAGCTCCTACAATGAGCAGTTCTTC
abundance: .; j_gene: TRBJ2-5; d_gene: TRBD2; v_gene: TRBV27; CDR3aa: CASSLGPPGLAGGWETQYF; CDR3nt: TGTGCCAGCAGTTTGGGACCTCCGGGACTAGCGGGAGGTTGGGAGACCCAGTACTTC
abundance: .; j_gene: TRBJ2-1; d_gene: TRBD2; v_gene: TRBV6-1; CDR3aa: CASSLAGGLSNEQFF; CDR3nt: TGTGCCAGCAGCTTAGCGGGAGGGCTATCCAATGAGCAGTTCTTC
abundance: few; j_gene: TRBJ2-1; d_gene: .; v_gene: TRBV6-1; CDR3aa: CASSWGTKARNEQFF; CDR3nt: TGTGCCAGCAGTTGGGGAACCAAGGCTAGGAATGAGCAGTTCTTC
abundance: medium-sized; j_gene: TRBJ2-5; d_gene: .; v_gene: TRBV6-6; CDR3aa: CASRLNQETQYF; CDR3nt: TGTGCCAGCAGGCTGAATCAAGAGACCCAGTACTTC
abundance: .; j_gene: TRBJ2-3; d_gene: TRBD2; v_gene: TRBV6-4; CDR3aa: CASSSGSGTDTQYF; CDR3nt: TGTGCCAGCAGTAGCGGGAGTGGCACAGATACGCAGTATTTT
abundance: .; j_gene: TRBJ2-5; d_gene: .; v_gene: TRBV6-1; CDR3aa: CASTRDNEQYF; CDR3nt: TGTGCCAGCACGCGTGACAATGAGCAGTACTTC